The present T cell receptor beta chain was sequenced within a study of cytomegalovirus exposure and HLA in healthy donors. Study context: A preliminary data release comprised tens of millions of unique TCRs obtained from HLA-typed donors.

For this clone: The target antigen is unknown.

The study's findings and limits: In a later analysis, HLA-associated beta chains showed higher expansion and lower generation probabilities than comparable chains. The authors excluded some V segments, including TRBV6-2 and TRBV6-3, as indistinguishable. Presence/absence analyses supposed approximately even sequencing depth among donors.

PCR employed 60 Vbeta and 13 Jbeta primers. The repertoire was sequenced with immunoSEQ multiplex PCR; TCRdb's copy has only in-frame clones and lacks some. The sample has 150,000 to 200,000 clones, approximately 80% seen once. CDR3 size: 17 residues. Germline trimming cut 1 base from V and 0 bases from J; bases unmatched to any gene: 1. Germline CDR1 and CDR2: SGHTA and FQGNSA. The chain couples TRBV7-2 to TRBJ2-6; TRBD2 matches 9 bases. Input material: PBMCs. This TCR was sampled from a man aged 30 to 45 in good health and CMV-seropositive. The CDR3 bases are TGTGCCAGCAGCTTAGATAGCGGGGGCTCTGGGGCCAACGTCCTGACTTTC. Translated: CASSLDSGGSGANVLTF.